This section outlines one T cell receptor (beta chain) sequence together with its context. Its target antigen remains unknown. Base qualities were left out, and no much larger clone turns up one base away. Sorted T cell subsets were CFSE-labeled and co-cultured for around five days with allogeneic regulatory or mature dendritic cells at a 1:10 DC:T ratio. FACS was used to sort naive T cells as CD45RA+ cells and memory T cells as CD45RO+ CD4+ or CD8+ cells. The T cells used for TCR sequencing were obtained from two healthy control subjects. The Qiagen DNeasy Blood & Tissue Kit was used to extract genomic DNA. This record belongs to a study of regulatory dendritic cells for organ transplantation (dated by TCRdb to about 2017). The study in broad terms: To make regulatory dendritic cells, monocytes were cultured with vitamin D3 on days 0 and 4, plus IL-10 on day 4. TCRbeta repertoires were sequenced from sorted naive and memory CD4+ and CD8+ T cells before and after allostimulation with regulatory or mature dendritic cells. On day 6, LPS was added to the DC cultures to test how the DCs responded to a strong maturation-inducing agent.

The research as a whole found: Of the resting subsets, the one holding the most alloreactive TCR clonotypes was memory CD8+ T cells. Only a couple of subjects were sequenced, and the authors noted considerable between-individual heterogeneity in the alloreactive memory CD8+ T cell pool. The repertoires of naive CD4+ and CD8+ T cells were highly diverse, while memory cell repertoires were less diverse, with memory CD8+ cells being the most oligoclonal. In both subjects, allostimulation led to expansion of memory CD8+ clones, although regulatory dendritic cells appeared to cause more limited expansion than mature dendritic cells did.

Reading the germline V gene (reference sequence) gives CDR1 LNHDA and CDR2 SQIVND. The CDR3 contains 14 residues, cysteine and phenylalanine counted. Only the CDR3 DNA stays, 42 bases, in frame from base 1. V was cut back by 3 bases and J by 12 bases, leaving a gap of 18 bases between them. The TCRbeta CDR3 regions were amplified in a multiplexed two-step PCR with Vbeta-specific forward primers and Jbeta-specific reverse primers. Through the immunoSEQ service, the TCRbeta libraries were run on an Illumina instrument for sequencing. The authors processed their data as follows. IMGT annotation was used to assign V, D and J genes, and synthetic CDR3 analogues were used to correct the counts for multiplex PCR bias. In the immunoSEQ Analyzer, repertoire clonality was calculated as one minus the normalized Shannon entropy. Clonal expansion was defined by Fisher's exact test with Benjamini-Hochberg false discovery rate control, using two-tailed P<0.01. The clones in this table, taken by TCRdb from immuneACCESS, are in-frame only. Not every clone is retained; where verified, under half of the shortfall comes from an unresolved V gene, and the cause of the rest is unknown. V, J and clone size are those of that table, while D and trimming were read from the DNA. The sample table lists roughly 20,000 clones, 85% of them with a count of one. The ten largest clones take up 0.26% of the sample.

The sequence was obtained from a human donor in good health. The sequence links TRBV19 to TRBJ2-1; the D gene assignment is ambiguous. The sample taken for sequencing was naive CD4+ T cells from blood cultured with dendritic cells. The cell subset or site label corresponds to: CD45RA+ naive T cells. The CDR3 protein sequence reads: CASSIITSPQGQFF. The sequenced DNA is TGTGCCAGTAGTATCATAACTTCGCCTCAAGGGCAGTTCTTC.